What follows are 22 T cell receptor beta chains derived from one specimen sequenced in a study of OX40 agonist ivuxolimab in advanced cancers. TCRdb's table, derived via immunoSEQ multiplex PCR, lists solely in-frame clones and lacks some. Of 20,000 or so clones in the sample, more than 75% were seen once. The sequencing used CD4+ or CD8+ T cells sorted from blood, collected in a trial of the OX40 agonist ivuxolimab. The receptors derive from an adult with an advanced solid tumor such as melanoma, head and neck, liver or kidney cancer.

The sample holds a few counts of this clone. The J gene is TRBJ2-7, the V gene TRBV30, with 14 bases that match TRBD2. The ends lost 2 bases at V and 6 bases at J; junction bases unmatched: 6. This CDR3 contains 15 residues. Germline CDR1 is GTSNPN and CDR2 is SVGIG (reference sequence). In DNA, the CDR3 is TGTGCCTGGAGTCGACTAGCGGGAGGGACCGGCGAGCAGTACTTC. This sequence encodes CAWSRLAGGTGEQYF.

V and J are TRBV4-1 and TRBJ2-7; a weak D match, TRBD2 (5 bases). Germline V CDR1 and CDR2: MGHRA, YSYEKL. The V end was cut by 4 bases, the J end by 6 bases, with 16 bases between. This CDR3 has 14 residues. CDR3 protein: CASSLKTGYPEQYF. The CDR3 DNA reads as TGCGCCAGCAGCCTCAAGACGGGGTACCCCGAGCAGTACTTC.

This clone was seen a single time. The same CDR3 can be traced to other DNA sequences in this sample. V gene TRBV13 combines with J gene TRBJ1-1; D unclear. Germline V CDR1 and CDR2: PRHDT, FYEKMQ (reference sequence). V was trimmed by 3 bases and J by 2 bases, leaving 4 bases between them. The CDR3 loop spans 12 amino acids. CDR3 bases: TGTGCCAGCAGCTTGGGAAACACTGAAGCTTTCTTT. The encoded protein is CASSLGNTEAFF.

This chain uses TRBV4-1 with TRBJ2-6; D uncertain. Germline V gene lookup returns CDR1 MGHRA and CDR2 YSYEKL. This CDR3 has 15 residues. V lost 4 bases and J lost 1, with 8 bases in between. In DNA form, the CDR3 reads TGCGCCAGCAGCCCCGGATGGTCTGGGGCCAACGTCCTGACTTTC. Protein: CASSPGWSGANVLTF.

This clone was seen a single time. The chain employs TRBV11-2 and TRBJ2-7; 10 bases align to TRBD1. This CDR3 is 15 amino acids long. J lost 4 bases, V lost 0 bases, and 3 bases had no gene match. Germline CDR1 SGHAT, CDR2 FQNNGV. This chain's CDR3 is CASSLEGTGAYEQYF. In DNA, the CDR3 is TGTGCCAGCAGCTTAGAGGGGACAGGGGCGTACGAGCAGTACTTC. Full variable domain (missing parts from reference TRBV11-2 and TRBJ2-7): EAGVAQSPRYKIIEKRQSVAFWCNPISGHATLYWYQQILGQGPKLLIQFQNNGVVDDSQLPKDRFSAERLKGVDSTLKIQPAKLEDSAVYLCASSLEGTGAYEQYFGPGTRLTVT.

This clone has only a few counts. The V gene is TRBV5-6, the J gene TRBJ2-1; TRBD1 agrees at 8 bases. CDR1 SGHDT and CDR2 YYEEEE come from the germline V gene. The CDR3 consists of 16 residues. Trimming at V came to 0 bases and at J to 0 bases, leaving 2 bases not matched to a gene. The CDR3 nucleotides are TGTGCCAGCAGCTTGGGGACAGGGAACTCCTACAATGAGCAGTTCTTC. It encodes CASSLGTGNSYNEQFF.

The V gene is TRBV6-6, the J gene TRBJ2-2; 8 bases line up with TRBD2. From germline, CDR1 is MNHNY and CDR2 SVGAGI (reference sequence). The ends lost 2 bases at V and 7 bases at J; junction bases unmatched: 6. This CDR3 comprises 15 residues. CDR3 sequence reads: CASSYAGGRGGELFF. CDR3 nucleotides: TGTGCCAGCAGTTACGCGGGAGGAAGGGGCGGGGAGCTGTTTTTT.

This chain connects TRBV2 to TRBJ1-3; 7 bases map to TRBD1. Germline CDR1 and CDR2: SNHLY and FYNNEI. J gave up 1 base and V 4 bases, and 7 bases lay outside the gene matches. This CDR3 has 16 amino acids. CDR3 in amino acids: CASSVPKTGSGNTIYF. The CDR3 nucleotides read TGTGCCAGCAGTGTCCCCAAGACAGGGTCTGGAAACACCATATATTTT.

The V and J genes are TRBV5-4 and TRBJ2-1; D possibly uses TRBD1 or TRBD2 (6 bases each). V was trimmed by 4 bases and J by 0 bases, leaving 14 bases between them. CDR3 length: 16 amino acids. In germline, CDR1 is SGHNT, CDR2 YYREEE (reference sequence). The chain's CDR3 is CASSPPGASSYNEQFF. CDR3 DNA sequence: TGTGCCAGCAGCCCTCCGGGGGCGAGCTCCTACAATGAGCAGTTCTTC. Full variable domain (rest looked up from reference TRBV5-4 and TRBJ2-1): ETGVTQSPTHLIKTRGQQVTLRCSSQSGHNTVSWYQQALGQGPQFIFQYYREEENGRGNFPPRFSGLQFPNYSSELNVNALELDDSALYLCASSPPGASSYNEQFFGPGTRLTVL.

The table lists this clone with a count of one. J is TRBJ2-7 and V is TRBV5-1, with D tentatively TRBD1 or TRBD2 (5 bases each). This CDR3 region has 14 residues. Germline V lookup: CDR1 SGHRS, CDR2 YFSETQ. Trimming took 5 bases from V and 1 from J, leaving 13 bases between them. CDR3 sequence reads: CASRPPWGSYEQYF. The CDR3 nucleotides read TGCGCCAGCAGACCCCCCTGGGGGTCCTACGAGCAGTACTTC.

The DNA of the CDR3 is TGTGCCAGCAGCGTAGGGGGACCAGGCCCTGGCTACACCTTC. Translated, it gives CASSVGGPGPGYTF. The chain has TRBV9 and TRBJ1-2, with D possibly matching TRBD1 (5 bases). The CDR3 runs 14 residues. Trimming removed 0 bases at V and 7 bases at J, with 13 bases between. The V gene's germline CDR1 is SGDLS and CDR2 YYNGEE.

This clone showed up just a few times. This sequence joins TRBV5-6 and TRBJ1-3; 11 bases line up with TRBD1. The germline CDR1 and CDR2 sequences are SGHDT and YYEEEE. The CDR3 extends over 14 amino acids. CDR3: CASGTGGSGNTIYF. The CDR3 DNA follows: TGTGCTAGCGGGACAGGGGGCTCTGGAAACACCATATATTTT.

The chain has TRBV6-1 and TRBJ1-5; weak D call: TRBD1 (5 bases). CDR3 length equals 15 residues. Germline CDR1 reads MNHNS; CDR2 reads SASEGT. Deletions cut 8 bases from V and 5 bases from J, with 19 bases between. The CDR3 DNA reads as TGTGCCAGCCACCCTACTTCGGGACTTTATCAGCCCCAGCATTTT. It codes for CASHPTSGLYQPQHF.

The chain recombines TRBV27 with TRBJ2-7; 15 bases are shared with TRBD2. The germline V gene has CDR1 MNHEY and CDR2 SMNVEV (reference sequence). The CDR3 contains 18 residues. Trimming at V came to 2 bases and at J to 0 bases, leaving 5 bases not matched to a gene. This CDR3 is CASSLRGLAGGSSYEQYF. DNA of the CDR3: TGTGCCAGCAGTTTACGGGGACTAGCGGGGGGCAGCTCCTACGAGCAGTACTTC.

The V and J genes are TRBV7-8 and TRBJ1-2, with unresolved D. There are 16 residues in the CDR3. Trimming stripped 4 bases from V and 0 bases from J, with 15 bases between. Germline CDR1 reads SGHVS; CDR2 reads FQNEAQ. CDR3 loop: CASSSPRSGTNYGYTF. DNA of the CDR3: TGTGCCAGCAGCTCTCCGCGTAGCGGGACTAACTATGGCTACACCTTC.

The CDR3 region is CASSGNTEAFF. For the CDR3, the DNA is TGTGCCAGCAGTGGGAACACTGAAGCTTTCTTT. This rearrangement joins TRBV27 to TRBJ1-1; D unresolved. This CDR3 has 11 amino acids. Germline CDR1 MNHEY, CDR2 SMNVEV (reference sequence). Deletions cut 5 bases from V and 1 base from J, with 2 bases between.

V usage is TRBV27 and J usage is TRBJ2-1; 9 nucleotides agree with TRBD2. V shed 6 bases and J 5 bases; nucleotides not matched to a gene: 8. CDR3 length: 15 amino acids. The germline gives CDR1 MNHEY, CDR2 SMNVEV (reference sequence). Here the CDR3 reads CASRGSGGRDNEQFF. CDR3 coding DNA: TGTGCCAGCAGGGGTAGCGGGGGCCGAGACAATGAGCAGTTCTTC.

The V gene is TRBV27, the J gene TRBJ1-1; D possibly corresponds to TRBD1 (5 bases). Trimming pared 4 bases from V and 4 bases from J, leaving 16 bases between. Germline V lookup: CDR1 MNHEY, CDR2 SMNVEV (reference sequence). The CDR3 totals 15 residues. CDR3 region: CASSWAGTSLTEAFF. CDR3 nucleotides: TGTGCCAGCAGTTGGGCGGGGACTTCACTCACTGAAGCTTTCTTT.

The chain uses TRBV9 and TRBJ1-6; no reliable D call. From germline, CDR1 is SGDLS and CDR2 YYNGEE. The CDR3 totals 15 residues. V was cut by 0 bases and J by 9 bases, with 13 bases left in between. CDR3 in DNA: TGTGCCAGCAGCGTAGACGGTCGAACCTCTTCACCCCTCCACTTT. It encodes CASSVDGRTSSPLHF.

The genes are TRBV27 and TRBJ2-5, with a weak D call TRBD2 (5 bases). V lost 3 bases and J lost 4, with 12 bases in between. CDR3 length: 14 amino acids. Germline V gives CDR1 MNHEY, CDR2 SMNVEV (reference sequence). The CDR3 DNA follows: TGTGCCAGCAGTTTGTCCGTAGCGCGAGAGACCCAGTACTTC. This sequence encodes CASSLSVARETQYF.

The CDR3 reads CASSPGGPTANYEQYF. The DNA for the CDR3 is TGTGCCAGCAGCCCTGGAGGTCCCACAGCGAACTACGAGCAGTACTTC. The rearrangement joins TRBV5-5 to TRBJ2-7; possible D gene TRBD2, 5 bases. There are 16 residues in the CDR3. Looked up from germline, CDR1 is SGHKS and CDR2 is YYEKEE (reference sequence). Trimming removed 4 bases at V and 3 bases at J, with 20 bases between.

This clone came up a few times. Written as DNA, the CDR3 is TGTGCTAGTGTTGGACAGGGGGCTAACACTGAAGCTTTCTTT. This encodes CASVGQGANTEAFF. The gene calls are TRBV12-5 and TRBJ1-1; 11 bases are shared with TRBD1. The CDR3 is 14 amino acids. The V gene's germline CDR1 is LGHNT and CDR2 FRNRAP. V lost 7 bases to trimming and J lost 2 bases; unmatched junction nucleotides: 3.